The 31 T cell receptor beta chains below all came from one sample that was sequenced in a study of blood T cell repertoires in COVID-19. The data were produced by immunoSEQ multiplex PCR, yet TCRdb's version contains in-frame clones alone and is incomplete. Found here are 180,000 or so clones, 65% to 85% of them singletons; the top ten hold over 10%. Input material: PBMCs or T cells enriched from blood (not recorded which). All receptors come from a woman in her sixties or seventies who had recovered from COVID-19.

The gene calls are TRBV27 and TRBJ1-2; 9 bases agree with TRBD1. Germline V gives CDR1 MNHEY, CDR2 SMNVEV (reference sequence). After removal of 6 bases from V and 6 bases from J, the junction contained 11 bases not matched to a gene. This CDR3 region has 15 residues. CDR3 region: CASSLKFTGGHGYTF. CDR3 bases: TGTGCCAGCAGCCTAAAATTTACAGGGGGCCATGGCTACACCTTC.

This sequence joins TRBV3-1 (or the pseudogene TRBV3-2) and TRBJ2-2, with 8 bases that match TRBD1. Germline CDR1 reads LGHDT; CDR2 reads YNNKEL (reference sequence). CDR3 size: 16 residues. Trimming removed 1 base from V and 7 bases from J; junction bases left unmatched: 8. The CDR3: CASSQVPGGSGGELFF. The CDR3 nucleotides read TGTGCCAGCAGCCAAGTTCCAGGGGGCTCAGGCGGGGAGCTGTTTTTT.

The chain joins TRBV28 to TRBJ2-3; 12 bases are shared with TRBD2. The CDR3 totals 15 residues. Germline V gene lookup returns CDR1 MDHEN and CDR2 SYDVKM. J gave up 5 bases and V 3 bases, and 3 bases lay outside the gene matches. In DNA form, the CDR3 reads TGTGCCAGCAGTTTCAGACTAGCGGGAGTAGATACGCAGTATTTT. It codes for CASSFRLAGVDTQYF.

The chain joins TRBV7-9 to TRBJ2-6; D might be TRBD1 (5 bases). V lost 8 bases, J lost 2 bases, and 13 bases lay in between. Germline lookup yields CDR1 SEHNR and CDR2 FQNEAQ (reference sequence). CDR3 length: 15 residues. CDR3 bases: TGTGCCAGCCCCTTTGGGGCACCTGGGGCCAACGTCCTGACTTTC. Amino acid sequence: CASPFGAPGANVLTF.

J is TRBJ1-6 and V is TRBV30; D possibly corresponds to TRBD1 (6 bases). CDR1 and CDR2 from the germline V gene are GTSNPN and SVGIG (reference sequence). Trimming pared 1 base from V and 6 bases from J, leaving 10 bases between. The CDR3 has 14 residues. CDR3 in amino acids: CAWSAQGSNSPLHF. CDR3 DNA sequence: TGTGCCTGGAGTGCGCAGGGGTCTAATTCACCCCTCCACTTT.

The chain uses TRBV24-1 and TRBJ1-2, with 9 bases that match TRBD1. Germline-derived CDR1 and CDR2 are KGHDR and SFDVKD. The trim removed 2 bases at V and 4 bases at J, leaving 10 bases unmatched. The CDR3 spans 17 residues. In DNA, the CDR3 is TGTGCCACCAGTGATTCACAACGGGGACAGGGAACCTATGGCTACACCTTC. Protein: CATSDSQRGQGTYGYTF.

The CDR3 DNA is TGTGCCAGCAGTCACAGACAGGGGGGCGTGGGTGAGCAGTTCTTC. The encoded protein is CASSHRQGGVGEQFF. V and J are TRBV3-1 (or the pseudogene TRBV3-2) and TRBJ2-1, with TRBD1 identical over 9 bases. CDR1 LGHDT and CDR2 YNNKEL come from the germline V gene (reference sequence). Trimming cost V 6 bases and J 9 bases; bases outside gene matches: 12. The CDR3 has 15 amino acids.

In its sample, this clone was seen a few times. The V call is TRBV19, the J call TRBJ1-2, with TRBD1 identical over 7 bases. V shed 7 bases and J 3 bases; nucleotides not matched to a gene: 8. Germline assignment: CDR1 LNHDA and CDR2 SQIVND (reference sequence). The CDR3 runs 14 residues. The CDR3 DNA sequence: TGTGCCAGTACCCAAGACAGGGTATACTATGGCTACACCTTC. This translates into CASTQDRVYYGYTF.

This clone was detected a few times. The CDR3 here is CSVVRQGSQETQYF. CDR3 DNA: TGCAGCGTCGTTAGACAGGGCTCCCAAGAGACCCAGTACTTC. The chain employs TRBV29-1 and TRBJ2-5; 7 nucleotides align to TRBD1. With 6 bases clipped from V and 1 base from J, the junction kept 8 bases outside the gene matches. Germline V gene data show CDR1 as SQVTM and CDR2 as ANQGSEA. This CDR3 spans 14 amino acids.

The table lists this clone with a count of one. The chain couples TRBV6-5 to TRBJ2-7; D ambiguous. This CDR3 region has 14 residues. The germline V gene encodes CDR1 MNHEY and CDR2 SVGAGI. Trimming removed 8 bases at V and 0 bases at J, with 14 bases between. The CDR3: CASSFDTASYEQYF. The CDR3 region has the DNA TGTGCCAGCTCCTTCGACACTGCCTCCTACGAGCAGTACTTC.

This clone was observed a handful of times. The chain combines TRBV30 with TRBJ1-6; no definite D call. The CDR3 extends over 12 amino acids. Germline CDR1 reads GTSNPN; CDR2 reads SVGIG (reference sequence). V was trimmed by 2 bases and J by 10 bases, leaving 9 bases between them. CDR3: CAWSLTKSPLHF. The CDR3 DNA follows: TGTGCCTGGAGTCTTACAAAGTCACCCCTCCACTTT.

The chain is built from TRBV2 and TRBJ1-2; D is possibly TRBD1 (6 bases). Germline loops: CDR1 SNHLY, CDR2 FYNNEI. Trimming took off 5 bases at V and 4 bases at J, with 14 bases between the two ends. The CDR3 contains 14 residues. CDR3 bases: TGTGCCAGCAGTCAGGGGCTCCTTACCTATGGCTACACCTTC. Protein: CASSQGLLTYGYTF.

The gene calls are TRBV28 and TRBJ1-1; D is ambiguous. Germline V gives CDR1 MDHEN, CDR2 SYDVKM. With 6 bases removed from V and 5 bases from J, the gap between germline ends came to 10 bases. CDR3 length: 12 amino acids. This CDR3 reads CASRMQWTEAFF. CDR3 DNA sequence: TGTGCCAGCAGGATGCAGTGGACTGAAGCTTTCTTT.

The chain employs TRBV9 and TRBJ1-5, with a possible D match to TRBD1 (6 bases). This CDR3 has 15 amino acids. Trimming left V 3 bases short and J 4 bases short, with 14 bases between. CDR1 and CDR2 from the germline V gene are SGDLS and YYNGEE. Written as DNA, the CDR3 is TGTGCCAGCAGCGCCCAAGGACAGATTAATCAGCCCCAGCATTTT. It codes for CASSAQGQINQPQHF. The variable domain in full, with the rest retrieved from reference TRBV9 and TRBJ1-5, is DSGVTQTPKHLITATGQRVTLRCSPRSGDLSVYWYQQSLDQGLQFLIQYYNGEERAKGNILERFSAQQFPDLHSELNLSSLELGDSALYFCASSAQGQINQPQHFGDGTRLSIL.

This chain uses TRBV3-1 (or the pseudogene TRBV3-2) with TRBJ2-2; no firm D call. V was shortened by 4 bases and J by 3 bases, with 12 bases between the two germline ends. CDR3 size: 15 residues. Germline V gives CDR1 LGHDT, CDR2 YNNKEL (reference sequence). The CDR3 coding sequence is TGTGCCAGCAGCCCCTCTAGTATTGACACCGGGGAGCTGTTTTTT. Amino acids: CASSPSSIDTGELFF.

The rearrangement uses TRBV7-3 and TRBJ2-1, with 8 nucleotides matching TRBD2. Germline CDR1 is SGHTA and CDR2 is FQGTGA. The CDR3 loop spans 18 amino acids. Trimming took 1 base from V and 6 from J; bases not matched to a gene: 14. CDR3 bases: TGTGCCAGCAGCTTAATCCGGGAGGGCCGCTCCGGGGGCAATGAGCAGTTCTTC. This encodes CASSLIREGRSGGNEQFF.

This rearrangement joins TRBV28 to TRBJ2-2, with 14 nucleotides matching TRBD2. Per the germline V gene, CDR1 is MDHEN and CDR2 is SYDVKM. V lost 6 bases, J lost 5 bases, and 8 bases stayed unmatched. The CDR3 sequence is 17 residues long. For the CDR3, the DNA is TGTGCCAGCAGAACCGGGACTAGCGGGAGCCGAACCGGGGAGCTGTTTTTT. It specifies CASRTGTSGSRTGELFF.

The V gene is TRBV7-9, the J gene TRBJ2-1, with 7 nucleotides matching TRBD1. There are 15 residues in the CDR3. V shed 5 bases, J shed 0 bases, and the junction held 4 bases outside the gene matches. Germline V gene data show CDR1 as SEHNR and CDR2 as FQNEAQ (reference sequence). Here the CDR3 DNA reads TGTGCCAGCAGCCGACAGGGTCCCTCCTACAATGAGCAGTTCTTC. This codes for CASSRQGPSYNEQFF.

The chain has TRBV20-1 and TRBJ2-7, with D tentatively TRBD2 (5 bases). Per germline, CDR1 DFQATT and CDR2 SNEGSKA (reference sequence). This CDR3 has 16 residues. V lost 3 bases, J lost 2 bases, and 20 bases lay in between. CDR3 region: CSASGSGSGFPYEQYF. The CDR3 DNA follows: TGCAGTGCTAGTGGGTCGGGGTCGGGGTTTCCCTACGAGCAGTACTTC.

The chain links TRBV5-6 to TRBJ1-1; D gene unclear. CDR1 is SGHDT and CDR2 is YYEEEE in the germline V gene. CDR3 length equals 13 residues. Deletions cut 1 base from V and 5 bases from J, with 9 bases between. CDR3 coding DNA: TGTGCCAGCAGCTTGAATGGAGGGACTGAAGCTTTCTTT. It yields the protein CASSLNGGTEAFF.

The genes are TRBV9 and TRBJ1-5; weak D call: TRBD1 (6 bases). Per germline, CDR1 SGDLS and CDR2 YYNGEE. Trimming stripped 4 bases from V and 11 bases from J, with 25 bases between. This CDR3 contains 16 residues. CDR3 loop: CASSPRGGQPPEAQHF. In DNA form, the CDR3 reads TGTGCCAGCAGCCCCCGAGGCGGACAGCCGCCGGAGGCCCAGCATTTT.

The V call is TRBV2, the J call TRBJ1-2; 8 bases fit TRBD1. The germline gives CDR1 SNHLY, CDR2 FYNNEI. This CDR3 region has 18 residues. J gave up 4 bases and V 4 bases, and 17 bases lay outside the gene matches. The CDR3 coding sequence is TGTGCCAGCAGTGGTCATCCGGGACAGGAGACCAATCTCTATGGCTACACCTTC. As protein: CASSGHPGQETNLYGYTF.

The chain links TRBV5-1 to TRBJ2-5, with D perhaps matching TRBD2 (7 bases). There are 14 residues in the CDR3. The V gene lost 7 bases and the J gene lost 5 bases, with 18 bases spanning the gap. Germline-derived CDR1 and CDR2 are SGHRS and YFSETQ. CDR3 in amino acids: CASGTQGGRETQYF. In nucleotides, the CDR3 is TGCGCCAGCGGAACACAGGGAGGGAGGGAGACCCAGTACTTC.

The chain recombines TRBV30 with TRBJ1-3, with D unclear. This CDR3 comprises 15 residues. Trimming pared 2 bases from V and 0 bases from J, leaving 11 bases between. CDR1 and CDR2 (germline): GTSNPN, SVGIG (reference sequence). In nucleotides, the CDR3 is TGTGCCTGGAGTCGAGGGCAGTCCTCTGGAAACACCATATATTTT. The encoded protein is CAWSRGQSSGNTIYF.

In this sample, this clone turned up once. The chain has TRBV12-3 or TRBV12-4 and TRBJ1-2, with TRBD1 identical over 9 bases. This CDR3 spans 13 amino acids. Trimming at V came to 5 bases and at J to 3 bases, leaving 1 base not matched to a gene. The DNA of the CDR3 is TGTGCCAGCAGTCGGACAGGGGACTATGGCTACACCTTC. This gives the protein CASSRTGDYGYTF.

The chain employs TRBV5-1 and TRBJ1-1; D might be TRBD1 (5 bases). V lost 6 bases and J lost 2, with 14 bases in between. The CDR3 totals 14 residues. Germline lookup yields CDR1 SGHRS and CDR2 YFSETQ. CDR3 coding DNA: TGCGCCAGCAAAAAAGGGGCGGATAACACTGAAGCTTTCTTT. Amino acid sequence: CASKKGADNTEAFF.

Here the CDR3 DNA reads TGCGCCAGCAGTGGGGGTAGGAAGGGGTACGAGCAGTACTTC. It specifies CASSGGRKGYEQYF. The chain carries TRBV10-2 and TRBJ2-7; D is perhaps TRBD1 (5 bases). The ends were cut back, 4 bases at V and 4 bases at J, with 14 bases in the middle. The CDR3 covers 14 residues. Germline-derived CDR1 and CDR2 are WSHSY and SAAADI.

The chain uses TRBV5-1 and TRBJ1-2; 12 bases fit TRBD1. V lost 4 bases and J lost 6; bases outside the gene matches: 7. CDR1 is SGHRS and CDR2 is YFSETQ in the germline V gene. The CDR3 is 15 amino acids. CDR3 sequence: CASSLPGQGADGYTF. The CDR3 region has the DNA TGCGCCAGCAGCCTTCCGGGACAGGGGGCGGATGGCTACACCTTC.

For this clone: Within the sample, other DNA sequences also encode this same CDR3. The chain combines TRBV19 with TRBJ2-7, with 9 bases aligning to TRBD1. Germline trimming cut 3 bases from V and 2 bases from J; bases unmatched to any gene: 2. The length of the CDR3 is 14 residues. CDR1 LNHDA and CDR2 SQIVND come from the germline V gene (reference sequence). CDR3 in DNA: TGTGCCAGTAGTATCGGGACAGGGCCCTACGAGCAGTACTTC. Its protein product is CASSIGTGPYEQYF. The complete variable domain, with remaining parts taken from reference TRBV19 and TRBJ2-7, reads DGGITQSPKYLFRKEGQNVTLSCEQNLNHDAMYWYRQDPGQGLRLIYYSQIVNDFQKGDIAEGYSVSREKKESFPLTVTSAQKNPTAFYLCASSIGTGPYEQYFGPGTRLTVT.

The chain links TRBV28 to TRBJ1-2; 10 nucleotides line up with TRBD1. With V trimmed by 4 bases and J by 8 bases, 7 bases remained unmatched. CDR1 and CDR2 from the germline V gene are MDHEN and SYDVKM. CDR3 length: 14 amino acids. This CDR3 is CASSSPGTGDGYTF. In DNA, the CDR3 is TGTGCCAGCAGTTCCCCCGGGACAGGGGACGGCTACACCTTC.

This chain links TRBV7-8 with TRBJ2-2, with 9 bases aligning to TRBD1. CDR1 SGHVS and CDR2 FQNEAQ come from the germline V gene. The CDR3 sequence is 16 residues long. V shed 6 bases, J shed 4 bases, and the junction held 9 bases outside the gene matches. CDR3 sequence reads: CASRVDRGRFTGELFF. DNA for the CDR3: TGTGCCAGCAGAGTAGACAGGGGGAGGTTCACCGGGGAGCTGTTTTTT. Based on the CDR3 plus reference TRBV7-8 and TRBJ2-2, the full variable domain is GAGVSQSPRYKVAKRGQDVALRCDPISGHVSLFWYQQALGQGPEFLTYFQNEAQLDKSGLPSDRFFAERPEGSVSTLKIQRTQQEDSAVYLCASRVDRGRFTGELFFGEGSRLTVL.